The text below deals with one TCR beta chain. The antigen remains undetermined. This sample also contains other DNA sequences that code for the same CDR3. Using immunoSEQ multiplex PCR, the repertoire was profiled, and TCRdb retains in-frame clones only, with some absent. Among about 2.4 million clones listed, around 94% were seen once. These data belong to a study of shared clonotypes between healthy human individuals. Study background: The people who gave samples were two women and a few men aged 18 to 49. Study-wide results and caveats: Though the depth was large, rarefaction showed that sorted-subset sequencing was incomplete. Relative to memory subsets, naive subsets generally showed larger estimated richness.

This clonotype was sampled from a man between 18 and 29 years old in good health. The sequencing sample was made of naive CD4+ T cells sorted from blood. The subset: CD45RA+ positively selected.

The CDR3, as DNA: TGTGCCAGCAGGGGCTCCTACAATGAGCAGTTCTTC. It yields the protein CASRGSYNEQFF. The chain links TRBV7-2 to TRBJ2-1, with unresolved D. This CDR3 is built from 12 residues. V was cut by 6 bases and J by 0 bases, with 3 bases left in between. The germline V gene encodes CDR1 SGHTA and CDR2 FQGNSA.